The rows below give T cell receptor beta chains drawn from one sample of a study of blood T cell repertoires in COVID-19. Clones were sequenced by immunoSEQ multiplex PCR, and TCRdb holds only the in-frame ones, with some missing. This sample has under 300,000 clones, with roughly 90% found just once. The sequencing sample was made of peripheral blood. The receptors come from a man aged 60 to 75 with acute or convalescent COVID-19. Each CDR3 is given with its conserved first and last residue. D genes are given only for firm matches. Where a row states a size, it is once, few, many or the class of an expanded clone; other rows omit it.

d_call	v_call	j_call	clone_size	cdr3_aa	cdr3_nt
TRBD2	TRBV28	TRBJ2-7	-	CASSFLAGGQLGDEQYF	TGTGCCAGCAGTTTCTTAGCGGGAGGCCAACTTGGAGACGAGCAGTACTTC
-	TRBV19	TRBJ1-5	-	CASSIGETGVNQPQHF	TGTGCCAGTAGTATAGGAGAGACAGGAGTCAATCAGCCCCAGCATTTT
-	TRBV21-1	TRBJ1-2	-	CASSKVSQHYGYTF	TGTGCCAGCAGCAAAGTTAGCCAGCACTATGGCTACACCTTC
-	TRBV19	TRBJ1-1	-	CASSSRGTYTEAFF	TGTGCCAGTAGTTCCCGGGGAACTTACACTGAAGCTTTCTTT
-	TRBV28	TRBJ1-1	-	CASWRGAEAFF	TGTGCCAGCTGGAGGGGAGCTGAAGCTTTCTTT
-	TRBV30	TRBJ1-2	-	CAWGKKRGTLDGYTF	TGTGCCTGGGGGAAGAAAAGGGGAACCTTGGATGGCTACACCTTC
TRBD2	TRBV29-1	TRBJ2-1	-	CSVEWTSGRVDEQFF	TGCAGCGTTGAATGGACTAGCGGGAGGGTAGATGAGCAGTTCTTC
TRBD2	TRBV28	TRBJ2-3	-	CASSLWTSGRPDTQYF	TGTGCCAGCAGTTTATGGACTAGCGGGAGGCCGGATACGCAGTATTTT
TRBD1	TRBV7-7	TRBJ2-1	-	CASSQDRGAYNEQFF	TGTGCTAGCAGCCAAGACAGGGGGGCCTACAATGAGCAGTTCTTC
-	TRBV5-1	TRBJ2-5	-	CASSASQWETQYF	TGCGCCAGCAGCGCCTCGCAGTGGGAGACCCAGTACTTC
-	TRBV7-8	TRBJ2-2	-	CASSHRETGELFF	TGTGCCAGCAGCCATCGGGAGACCGGGGAGCTGTTTTTT
-	TRBV10-3	TRBJ1-6	-	CAISAPLDGSPLHF	TGTGCCATCAGTGCCCCACTAGACGGTTCACCCCTCCACTTT
TRBD2	TRBV27	TRBJ2-3	-	CASSPGGGVRGTQYF	TGTGCCAGCAGCCCGGGGGGAGGGGTGCGGGGTACGCAGTATTTT
-	TRBV21-1	TRBJ2-2	few	CASSKQDLQGRDTGELFF	TGTGCCAGCAGCAAACAGGACCTACAGGGCCGGGACACCGGGGAGCTGTTTTTT
TRBD1	TRBV27	TRBJ2-1	-	CASSSDRGSTYNEQFF	TGTGCCAGCAGTTCGGACAGGGGAAGCACCTACAATGAGCAGTTCTTC
-	TRBV19	TRBJ1-5	-	CASRLHPQSQPQHF	TGTGCCTCCAGGCTTCACCCCCAATCCCAGCCCCAGCATTTT
TRBD2	TRBV9	TRBJ2-3	-	CASSPGTSRDTQYF	TGTGCCAGCAGCCCTGGGACTAGCAGAGATACGCAGTATTTT
-	TRBV5-1	TRBJ1-5	few	CASSPTPGYQPQHF	TGCGCCAGCAGCCCGACACCGGGGTATCAGCCCCAGCATTTT
-	TRBV6-6	TRBJ2-1	-	CASRRGQSSYNEQFF	TGTGCCAGCAGGCGAGGGCAAAGCTCCTACAATGAGCAGTTCTTC
TRBD2	TRBV27	TRBJ2-1	-	CASSLRRVPGLPYNEQFF	TGTGCCAGCAGTTTACGGCGAGTACCGGGACTACCATACAATGAGCAGTTCTTC
TRBD2	TRBV19	TRBJ2-1	-	CASSTPLGGLAEAGEQFF	TGTGCCAGTAGTACCCCCCTCGGCGGACTAGCGGAAGCTGGTGAGCAGTTCTTC
-	TRBV10-2	TRBJ2-1	-	CASRQGPYEQFF	TGCGCCAGCAGGCAGGGCCCCTATGAGCAGTTCTTC
-	TRBV7-2	TRBJ1-3	-	CASSLATVGDTIYF	TGTGCCAGCAGCTTAGCGACAGTTGGGGACACCATATATTTT
TRBD2	TRBV27	TRBJ2-7	few	CASRSTSVYEQYF	TGTGCCAGCAGAAGTACTAGCGTTTACGAGCAGTACTTC
-	TRBV3-1/TRBV3-2	TRBJ2-1	-	CASSQVAGEQFF	TGTGCCAGCAGCCAAGTCGCGGGTGAGCAGTTCTTC